The 19 T cell receptor beta chains in this list originate from one sample, sequenced in a study of cytomegalovirus exposure and HLA in healthy donors. With 60 Vbeta and 13 Jbeta primers, the PCR was carried out. The protocol was immunoSEQ multiplex PCR, while the TCRdb copy is restricted to in-frame clones and leaves out a portion. Of about 160,000 clones in the sample, around four fifths are singletons; the top ten hold around 2%. The material sequenced was PBMCs. These receptors all come from a female donor in good health and CMV-seronegative.

The V and J genes are TRBV27 and TRBJ1-1, with D unclear. Trimming took off 9 bases at V and 5 bases at J, with 13 bases between the two ends. Germline CDR1 reads MNHEY; CDR2 reads SMNVEV (reference sequence). The CDR3 runs 12 residues. CDR3 nucleotides: TGTGCCAGTTGGACCTCGGGGACTGAAGCTTTCTTT. Translating it yields CASWTSGTEAFF.

The rearrangement uses TRBV7-9 and TRBJ1-1; 7 nucleotides agree with TRBD1. The CDR3 loop spans 16 amino acids. V lost 5 bases, J lost 3 bases, and 12 bases stayed unmatched. The V gene's germline CDR1 is SEHNR and CDR2 FQNEAQ (reference sequence). CDR3 in DNA: TGTGCCAGCAGCCCGATGGACAGGATCTTAGACACTGAAGCTTTCTTT. Translated, it gives CASSPMDRILDTEAFF.

As concerns this clone: At one of its ends the junction is not consistent with the germline gene, which may arise from a read error. In DNA form, the CDR3 reads TGCGCCAGCAGGTTGGATTTTGCGGACGGGGGCACAGATACGCAGTATTTT. The encoded protein is CASRLDFADGGTDTQYF. This chain joins TRBV5-1 and TRBJ2-3; TRBD2 might be the D (5 bases). Germline V gives CDR1 SGHRS, CDR2 YFSETQ. The CDR3 spans 17 residues. Using reference TRBV5-1 and TRBJ2-3 for the parts outside the CDR3, the full variable domain is KAGVTQTPRYLIKTRGQQVTLSCSPISGHRSVSWYQQTPGQGLQFLFEYFSETQRNKGNFPGRFSGRQFSNSRSEMNVSTLELGDSALYLCASRLDFADGGTDTQYFGPGTRLTVL.

This clone was seen once. V usage is TRBV25-1 and J usage is TRBJ2-7, with 9 bases matching TRBD2. The J call may not be correct, given that the DNA end is closer to TRBJ2-5. Germline values: CDR1 MGHDK, CDR2 SYGVNS. CDR3 length: 15 amino acids. CDR3 sequence: CASSESSGREGTQYF. The DNA of the CDR3 is TGTGCCAGCAGTGAATCTAGTGGGCGGGAGGGGACCCAGTACTTC.

The chain carries TRBV19 and TRBJ2-3; D may be TRBD1 (5 bases). The germline gives CDR1 LNHDA, CDR2 SQIVND (reference sequence). The CDR3 covers 15 residues. The V and J ends lost 1 base and 7 bases respectively, with 15 bases between them. The CDR3 DNA reads as TGTGCCAGTAGTATAGCCTCTCGACAGCCTTATACGCAGTATTTT. This translates into CASSIASRQPYTQYF.

The chain combines TRBV7-8 with TRBJ2-5; TRBD2 aligns across 10 bases. The CDR3 has 14 residues. V gave up 6 bases and J gave up 1 base; unmatched junction bases: 2. Germline V CDR1 and CDR2: SGHVS, FQNEAQ. The CDR3 nucleotides read TGTGCCAGCAGACTAGCGGGGACCCAAGAGACCCAGTACTTC. Protein sequence: CASRLAGTQETQYF.

This chain's CDR3 is CASSIETGSNQPQHF. Here the CDR3 DNA reads TGTGCCAGTAGTATAGAAACAGGGTCCAATCAGCCCCAGCATTTT. The V gene is TRBV19, the J gene TRBJ1-5; a weak D match, TRBD1 (6 bases). Trimming left V 0 bases short and J 3 bases short, with 9 bases between. From germline, CDR1 is LNHDA and CDR2 SQIVND (reference sequence). This CDR3 is 15 amino acids long.

The chain is built from TRBV9 and TRBJ1-1, with 12 positions matching TRBD1. The CDR3 spans 15 residues. Germline CDR1 reads SGDLS; CDR2 reads YYNGEE. V shed 3 bases, J shed 4 bases, and the junction held 4 bases outside the gene matches. CDR3 coding DNA: TGTGCCAGCAGCGGCGGGACAGGGGGCCGCACTGAAGCTTTCTTT. Translation gives CASSGGTGGRTEAFF.

V and J are TRBV29-1 and TRBJ1-2; 8 nucleotides align to TRBD1. This CDR3 is built from 12 residues. Germline CDR1 is SQVTM and CDR2 is ANQGSEA. V lost 2 bases and J lost 10; bases outside the gene matches: 6. CDR3 sequence reads: CSVERQGSDYTF. DNA of the CDR3: TGCAGCGTTGAACGACAGGGGTCAGACTACACCTTC.

This chain uses TRBV7-6 with TRBJ2-2; tentatively, D is TRBD1 (6 bases). CDR1 and CDR2 from the germline V gene are SGHVS and FNYEAQ. The CDR3 loop spans 12 amino acids. The CDR3 spells CATSPGAGELFF. CDR3 nucleotides: TGTGCTACGTCCCCAGGGGCCGGGGAGCTGTTTTTT.

This chain joins TRBV7-8 and TRBJ2-7, with D perhaps TRBD2 (5 bases). Germline V gene data show CDR1 as SGHVS and CDR2 as FQNEAQ. The CDR3 extends over 16 amino acids. V gave up 1 base and J gave up 0 bases, with 13 bases separating them. The CDR3 sequence: CASSLGGFTSSYEQYF. Here the CDR3 DNA reads TGTGCCAGCAGCTTAGGTGGTTTCACTAGCTCCTACGAGCAGTACTTC.

The chain joins TRBV30 to TRBJ2-2; D unclear. Trimming pared 0 bases from V and 2 bases from J, leaving 7 bases between. Per germline, CDR1 GTSNPN and CDR2 SVGIG (reference sequence). This CDR3 contains 14 residues. The CDR3 nucleotides read TGTGCCTGGAGTGTAGAGCATAACACCGGGGAGCTGTTTTTT. It specifies CAWSVEHNTGELFF.

The chain uses TRBV5-4 and TRBJ1-3; TRBD1 matches 8 bases. Germline loops: CDR1 SGHNT, CDR2 YYREEE (reference sequence). V was clipped by 4 bases and J by 0 bases; unmatched bases: 12. The CDR3 contains 18 residues. CDR3 sequence: CASSTRTGQRISGNTIYF. In DNA, the CDR3 is TGTGCCAGCAGCACTCGGACAGGGCAGAGAATCTCTGGAAACACCATATATTTT.

V gene TRBV5-8 combines with J gene TRBJ1-5; unclear D gene. The CDR3 length is 15 residues. Germline V CDR1 and CDR2: SGHTS, YDEGEE. V shed 0 bases and J shed 0 bases, with 7 bases lying between them. The CDR3 sequence: CASSLGIDSNQPQHF. The DNA for the CDR3 is TGTGCCAGCAGCTTGGGCATAGATAGCAATCAGCCCCAGCATTTT.

The rearrangement links TRBV29-1 to TRBJ2-1, with 9 bases that match TRBD1. Germline lookup yields CDR1 SQVTM and CDR2 ANQGSEA. This CDR3 has 17 amino acids. Trimming took 2 bases from V and 1 from J; bases not matched to a gene: 9. CDR3 residues: CSVENFKDRGSYNEQFF. CDR3 nucleotides: TGCAGCGTTGAAAACTTCAAGGACAGGGGATCCTACAATGAGCAGTTCTTC.

The genes are TRBV6-6 and TRBJ2-3; 8 bases align to TRBD2. Germline CDR1 MNHNY, CDR2 SVGAGI (reference sequence). The V and J ends lost 5 bases and 1 base, in that order; junction bases with no gene match: 2. The length of the CDR3 is 14 residues. CDR3 nucleotides: TGTGCCAGCAGTCTGACTAGCGGCACAGATACGCAGTATTTT. This translates into CASSLTSGTDTQYF.

V gene TRBV7-3 combines with J gene TRBJ2-7, with D unresolved. The ends were cut back, 1 base at V and 5 bases at J, with 12 bases in the middle. Germline values: CDR1 SGHTA, CDR2 FQGTGA. The CDR3 is 14 amino acids. In DNA form, the CDR3 reads TGTGCCAGCAGCTTAATATCGGCGGCTAACGAGCAGTACTTC. Translated: CASSLISAANEQYF.

This clone has more than one count but fewer than ten. The genes are TRBV5-4 and TRBJ1-2; 7 bases align to TRBD1. The CDR3 spans 14 residues. With V trimmed by 4 bases and J by 6 bases, 9 bases remained unmatched. CDR1 is SGHNT, CDR2 YYREEE, per germline (reference sequence). DNA for the CDR3: TGTGCCAGCAGCCTACAGGGGATCATAGATGGCTACACCTTC. Amino acids: CASSLQGIIDGYTF.

The gene calls are TRBV30 and TRBJ1-2; D is possibly TRBD1 (6 bases). The CDR3 length is 15 residues. CDR1 GTSNPN and CDR2 SVGIG come from the germline V gene (reference sequence). Deletions cut 3 bases from V and 1 base from J, with 15 bases between. The CDR3 region is CAWRDRPRGNYGYTF. CDR3 coding DNA: TGTGCCTGGAGAGACAGGCCTCGGGGTAACTATGGCTACACCTTC.